Shown below are 28 T cell receptor beta chains from a single sample sequenced in a study of T-cell reconstitution after alpha-beta-depleted transplantation in children. A TCRbeta library incorporating unique molecular identifiers was prepared. MiXCR was run by TCRdb on the PCR reads, yielding one entry per CDR3 protein. In the table there are some 300,000 distinct CDR3 sequences, about a tenth of which are singletons. This sample comprised PBMCs from the stem cell graft donor, obtained from the stem cell graft. The receptor source for this set is a human donor who donated a stem cell graft to a child with acute lymphoblastic leukemia.

This chain joins TRBV4-3 and TRBJ2-7, with 8 bases that match TRBD2. CDR3 length: 15 residues. Germline-derived CDR1 and CDR2 are LGHNA and YSLEER. V dropped 0 bases and J dropped 8; count of bases not matched to a gene: 9. The CDR3 nucleotides read TGCGCCAGCAGCCAAGATACCAGCGGGAGATCTAAGCAGTACTTC. It yields the protein CASSQDTSGRSKQYF.

The sample holds many counts of this clonotype. CDR3 sequence reads: CASTPEGQITQYF. CDR3 nucleotides: TGTGCCAGCACCCCGGAGGGGCAGATAACGCAGTATTTT. The chain is built from TRBV11-2 and TRBJ2-3; TRBD2 is a possible D gene (6 bases). The CDR3 has 13 amino acids. Germline V lookup: CDR1 SGHAT, CDR2 FQNNGV. The V end lost 7 bases, the J end lost 9 bases, and 17 bases lay between the germline ends.

There are many counts of this clonotype. The J gene is TRBJ2-1, the V gene TRBV5-1, with 7 bases that match TRBD2. Germline values: CDR1 SGHRS, CDR2 YFSETQ. The CDR3 has 14 amino acids. The V segment lost 4 bases and the J segment 5 bases; nucleotides outside the gene matches: 6. CDR3: CASSRAGLDNEQFF. CDR3 nucleotide sequence: TGCGCCAGCAGCAGAGCGGGATTAGACAATGAGCAGTTCTTC.

A note on this clonotype: The final CDR3 position lacks the conserved phenylalanine or tryptophan, pointing to a likely read error. V is TRBV6-2 or TRBV6-3 and J is TRBJ2-3; tentatively, D is TRBD2 (5 bases). The CDR3 consists of 14 residues. Per the germline V gene, CDR1 is MNHEY and CDR2 is SVGEGT. V lost 5 bases to trimming and J lost 6 bases, with 15 bases between them. The CDR3 sequence: CASSQPLEGDTQYS. DNA for the CDR3: TGTGCCAGCAGTCAGCCCCTCGAGGGTGATACGCAGTATTCT.

The rearrangement uses TRBV7-2 and TRBJ2-7, with 11 bases aligning to TRBD2. The CDR3 runs 16 residues. V gave up 0 bases and J gave up 3 bases; unmatched junction bases: 4. Germline assignment: CDR1 SGHTA and CDR2 FQGNSA. In DNA form, the CDR3 reads TGTGCCAGCAGCTTAGCGCAGGGACTAGCGGTCTACGAGCAGTACTTC. Translating it yields CASSLAQGLAVYEQYF.

The chain recombines TRBV7-2 with TRBJ1-1; TRBD1 is a possible D gene (5 bases). The length of the CDR3 is 15 residues. Trimming cost V 1 base and J 6 bases, with 15 bases left between them. Looked up from germline, CDR1 is SGHTA and CDR2 is FQGNSA. The CDR3 DNA is TGTGCCAGCAGCTTAGAGCAGGGTTGGTACCCTGAAGCTTTCTTT. This sequence encodes CASSLEQGWYPEAFF. Together with reference TRBV7-2 and TRBJ1-1, the CDR3 gives the full variable domain: GAGVSQSPSNKVTEKGKDVELRCDPISGHTALYWYRQSLGQGLEFLIYFQGNSAPDKSGLPSDRFSAERTGGSVSTLTIQRTQQEDSAVYLCASSLEQGWYPEAFFGQGTRLTVV.

This clonotype was seen more than once but under ten times. This rearrangement joins TRBV20-1 to TRBJ2-7; weak D call: TRBD1 (5 bases). This CDR3 is 14 amino acids long. V lost 5 bases and J 2 bases, leaving 16 bases between the germline ends. Per germline, CDR1 DFQATT and CDR2 SNEGSKA (reference sequence). CDR3 DNA sequence: TGCAGTGCTCTTAACAGGCTGGGGCCCTACGAGCAGTACTTC. It yields the protein CSALNRLGPYEQYF.

This clonotype has at least ten counts. The chain combines TRBV7-9 with TRBJ2-3; TRBD2 might be the D (5 bases). CDR1 SEHNR and CDR2 FQNEAQ come from the germline V gene (reference sequence). Trimming removed 0 bases from V and 1 base from J, with 8 bases in between. The CDR3 sequence is 15 residues long. CDR3 bases: TGTGCCAGCAGCTTAGCAATTAGCGGCACAGATACGCAGTATTTT. Its protein is CASSLAISGTDTQYF.

This clonotype occurred many times. This rearrangement joins TRBV5-1 to TRBJ2-1, with 10 bases aligning to TRBD1. The J segment lost 10 bases and the V segment lost 0 bases, leaving 7 bases of the junction unmatched. CDR1 SGHRS and CDR2 YFSETQ come from the germline V gene. CDR3 length: 15 residues. The DNA of the CDR3 is TGCGCCAGCAGCTTGGGACAGGGGGCTTTAGGGGAGCAGTTCTTC. Translated, it gives CASSLGQGALGEQFF.

There are many counts of this clonotype. The rearrangement joins TRBV27 to TRBJ2-2; no definite D call. V lost 2 bases to trimming and J lost 6 bases, with 7 bases between them. The CDR3 totals 13 residues. CDR1 is MNHEY, CDR2 SMNVEV, per germline (reference sequence). The CDR3 DNA reads as TGTGCCAGCAGTTTAATGGCCCCCGGGGAGCTGTTTTTT. Its translation: CASSLMAPGELFF.

This clonotype occurred many times. Mismatch with germline at one junction end may stem from a read error. The chain couples TRBV7-2 to TRBJ2-3; no clear D. Germline lookup yields CDR1 SGHTA and CDR2 FQGNSA. This CDR3 spans 14 amino acids. The CDR3 nucleotides read TGCGCCAGCAGCTTGGTAGGAGGCACAGATACGCAGTATTTT. It yields the protein CASSLVGGTDTQYF.

This clonotype was picked up many times. The chain recombines TRBV29-1 with TRBJ1-5; TRBD1 aligns across 7 bases. CDR1 is SQVTM and CDR2 is ANQGSEA in the germline V gene. V gave up 1 base and J gave up 6 bases; unmatched junction bases: 9. The CDR3 spans 15 residues. DNA for the CDR3: TGCAGCGTTGAAGGTCCGACAGGGTTATCTCAGCCCCAGCATTTT. This codes for CSVEGPTGLSQPQHF.

The genes are TRBV7-9 and TRBJ2-1, with 7 bases matching TRBD2. CDR1 SEHNR and CDR2 FQNEAQ come from the germline V gene (reference sequence). V was clipped by 2 bases and J by 14 bases; unmatched bases: 3. The CDR3 runs 11 residues. CDR3 bases: TGTGCCAGCAGCTTACGGGGGGTTGAGTTCTTC. This encodes CASSLRGVEFF.

The chain uses TRBV7-9 and TRBJ2-3; TRBD2 matches at 11 bases. V was pared by 10 bases and J by 4 bases, with 25 bases of the junction left unmatched. Germline V lookup: CDR1 SEHNR, CDR2 FQNEAQ (reference sequence). CDR3 size: 20 residues. CDR3 coding DNA: TGTGCCACTTCCGCCACTCCGGGACTAGCGGTGGAAAGGGGGCCAGATACGCAGTATTTT. It specifies CATSATPGLAVERGPDTQYF.

In this sample, this clonotype turned up many times. The chain has TRBV9 and TRBJ2-1, with D unclear. V lost 2 bases and J lost 0, with 6 bases in between. CDR1 SGDLS and CDR2 YYNGEE come from the germline V gene. The length of the CDR3 is 14 residues. The CDR3 protein is CASSVSGSYNEQFF. CDR3 coding DNA: TGTGCCAGCAGCGTCTCTGGCTCCTACAATGAGCAGTTCTTC.

V and J are TRBV7-9 and TRBJ2-3; D is perhaps TRBD1 or TRBD2 (5 bases each). Trimming removed 4 bases from V and 5 bases from J, with 16 bases in between. The CDR3 runs 15 residues. From germline, CDR1 is SEHNR and CDR2 FQNEAQ (reference sequence). The CDR3 DNA reads TGTGCCAGCAGCTCCGGGACCTTAGGAGGAGATACGCAGTATTTT. This codes for CASSSGTLGGDTQYF.

The chain links TRBV30 to TRBJ2-3; 7 bases map to TRBD1. The germline V gene has CDR1 GTSNPN and CDR2 SVGIG (reference sequence). CDR3 length: 13 amino acids. V trimming: 7 bases; J trimming: 2 bases; junction bases outside the gene matches: 6. As DNA, the CDR3 is TGTGCCTCAGGACAGGCGTCCACAGATACGCAGTATTTT. This encodes CASGQASTDTQYF.

This chain connects TRBV5-1 to TRBJ2-3; 10 nucleotides align to TRBD2. The CDR3 loop spans 16 amino acids. V shed 1 base and J 5 bases; nucleotides not matched to a gene: 7. CDR1 and CDR2 (germline): SGHRS, YFSETQ. The CDR3 bases are TGCGCCAGCAGCTTGAATCCGGCTAGCGGGAGAGATACGCAGTATTTT. The encoded protein is CASSLNPASGRDTQYF.

This clonotype was seen a handful of times. The V gene is TRBV6-1, the J gene TRBJ1-2; D is unclear. Trimming removed 6 bases at V and 4 bases at J, with 12 bases between. Germline V gene lookup returns CDR1 MNHNS and CDR2 SASEGT. This CDR3 spans 13 amino acids. CDR3 sequence reads: CASRDGESYGYTF. The CDR3 DNA reads TGTGCCAGCAGGGACGGAGAGTCCTATGGCTACACCTTC.

This clonotype was recorded a few times. This chain links TRBV20-1 with TRBJ2-2; D is undetermined. Looked up from germline, CDR1 is DFQATT and CDR2 is SNEGSKA (reference sequence). V lost 5 bases and J 3 bases, leaving 13 bases between the germline ends. The CDR3 spans 14 residues. The CDR3 region is CSAQVGSYTGELFF. The CDR3 region has the DNA TGCAGTGCTCAAGTGGGCTCTTACACCGGGGAGCTGTTTTTT.

The table lists this clonotype with a few counts. V is TRBV6-2 or TRBV6-3 and J is TRBJ2-7; TRBD2 is a possible D gene (6 bases). V lost 11 bases, J lost 0 bases, and 11 bases lay in between. The CDR3 runs 12 residues. Germline values: CDR1 MNHEY, CDR2 SVGEGT. Written as DNA, the CDR3 is TGTGCCGGAGGGCAGACCTCCTACGAGCAGTACTTC. This encodes CAGGQTSYEQYF.

This clonotype was seen repeatedly, ten times or more. V and J are TRBV12-3 or TRBV12-4 and TRBJ1-1; possibly TRBD1 for D (5 bases). V was cut by 7 bases and J by 4 bases, with 16 bases left in between. The CDR3 runs 14 residues. CDR3 in DNA: TGTGCCAGCAAATCCCTGAGGGGCGGCACTGAAGCTTTCTTT. Residues: CASKSLRGGTEAFF.

This clonotype was counted ten times or more. The V call is TRBV7-2, the J call TRBJ2-1; no firm D call. The V gene lost 2 bases and the J gene lost 0 bases, with 5 bases spanning the gap. The CDR3 totals 14 residues. Per the germline V gene, CDR1 is SGHTA and CDR2 is FQGNSA. Written as DNA, the CDR3 is TGTGCCAGCAGCTTACCGAGCTCCTACAATGAGCAGTTCTTC. Protein sequence: CASSLPSSYNEQFF.

There are a few counts of this clonotype. The rearrangement joins TRBV3-1 to TRBJ2-7, with 12 bases matching TRBD2. This CDR3 contains 16 residues. V lost 8 bases and J lost 5; bases outside the gene matches: 13. Germline CDR1 and CDR2: LGHDT and YNNKEL (reference sequence). The CDR3 loop is CASHTSGRTWGDEQYF. Written as DNA, the CDR3 is TGTGCCAGCCACACTAGCGGGAGGACCTGGGGGGACGAGCAGTACTTC.

This clonotype came up a few times. The chain carries TRBV7-2 and TRBJ2-5; weak D call: TRBD1 (5 bases). The CDR3 is 16 residues long. Germline V gene sequence: CDR1 SGHTA, CDR2 FQGNSA. Deletions cut 0 bases from V and 1 base from J, with 12 bases between. CDR3 amino acids: CASSLAWTTTQETQYF. The CDR3 DNA is TGTGCCAGCAGCTTAGCTTGGACAACTACCCAAGAGACCCAGTACTTC.

Comments on this clonotype: A read error is possible here, since a much larger clone lies one base away. The chain combines TRBV9 with TRBJ1-3; TRBD1 is a possible D gene (5 bases). The CDR3 spans 16 residues. Germline loops: CDR1 SGDLS, CDR2 YYNGEE. Trimming shortened V by 3 bases and J by 2 bases, and 15 bases separated the two germline ends. CDR3 sequence reads: CASSEEEGRPGNTIYF. In nucleotides, the CDR3 is TGTGCCAGCAGCGAGGAAGAGGGGCGCCCTGGAAACACCATATATTTT.

This clonotype was picked up a small number of times. The J gene is TRBJ2-2, the V gene TRBV20-1; TRBD2 matches 12 bases. This CDR3 contains 18 residues. Germline V lookup: CDR1 DFQATT, CDR2 SNEGSKA (reference sequence). Trimming cost V 2 bases and J 6 bases; bases outside gene matches: 13. The CDR3 region has the DNA TGCAGTGCTAGATGGTCTAGCGGGAGGGCACTCGTTTCCGGGGAGCTGTTTTTT. Translation: CSARWSSGRALVSGELFF.

This clonotype has a handful of counts. This chain connects TRBV27 to TRBJ2-1; TRBD1 is a possible D gene (6 bases). The CDR3 has 14 amino acids. The ends were cut back, 3 bases at V and 4 bases at J, with 10 bases in the middle. The germline CDR1 and CDR2 sequences are MNHEY and SMNVEV (reference sequence). The CDR3 DNA sequence: TGTGCCAGCAGTTTCGGGCAGGGGTACAATGAGCAGTTCTTC. The encoded protein is CASSFGQGYNEQFF.